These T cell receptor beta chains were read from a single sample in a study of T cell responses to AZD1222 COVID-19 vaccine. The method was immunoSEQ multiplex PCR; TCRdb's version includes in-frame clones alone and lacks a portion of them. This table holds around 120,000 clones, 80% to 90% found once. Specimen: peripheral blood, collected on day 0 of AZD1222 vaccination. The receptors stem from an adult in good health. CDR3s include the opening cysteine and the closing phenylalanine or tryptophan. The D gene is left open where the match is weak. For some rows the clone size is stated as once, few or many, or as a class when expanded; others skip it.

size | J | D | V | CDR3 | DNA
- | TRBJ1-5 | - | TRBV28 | CASTPPFPLSNQPQHF | TGTGCCAGCACTCCCCCATTCCCTCTTAGCAATCAGCCCCAGCATTTT
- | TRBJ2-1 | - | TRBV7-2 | CASRFRGGPVDEQFF | TGTGCCAGCAGATTCCGGGGCGGTCCCGTGGATGAGCAGTTCTTC
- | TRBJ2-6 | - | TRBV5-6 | CASRTGTGRSGANVLTF | TGTGCCAGCAGAACCGGGACGGGCCGCTCTGGGGCCAACGTCCTGACTTTC
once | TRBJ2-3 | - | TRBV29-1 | CSVAIGGRGDTQYF | TGCAGCGTTGCAATCGGGGGGCGGGGAGATACGCAGTATTTT
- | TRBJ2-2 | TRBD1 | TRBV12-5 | CASGLSSGQGDTGELFF | TGTGCTAGTGGTTTGTCGTCGGGACAGGGGGACACCGGGGAGCTGTTTTTT
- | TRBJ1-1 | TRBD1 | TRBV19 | CASSRQGVGFF | TGTGCCAGTAGTAGACAGGGGGTGGGTTTCTTT
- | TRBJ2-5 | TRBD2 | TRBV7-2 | CASSLMGGETQYF | TGTGCCAGCAGCTTAATGGGGGGGGAGACCCAGTACTTC
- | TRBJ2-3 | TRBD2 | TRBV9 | CASSVVPSGPTDTQYF | TGTGCCAGCAGCGTAGTTCCTAGCGGTCCCACAGATACGCAGTATTTT
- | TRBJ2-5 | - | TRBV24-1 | CATSDFPDDSKETQYF | TGTGCCACCAGTGATTTCCCAGACGACAGTAAAGAGACCCAGTACTTC
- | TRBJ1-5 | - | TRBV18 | CASSPKQGRGVYSNQPQHF | TGTGCCAGCTCACCTAAACAGGGACGGGGGGTATATAGCAATCAGCCCCAGCATTTT
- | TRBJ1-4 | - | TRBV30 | CAWSLGWSGEKLFF | TGTGCCTGGAGTCTGGGATGGAGTGGTGAAAAACTGTTTTTT
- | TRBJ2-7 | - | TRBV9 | CASSPSGLPRSYEQYF | TGTGCCAGCAGCCCTTCGGGACTCCCTCGCTCCTACGAGCAGTACTTC
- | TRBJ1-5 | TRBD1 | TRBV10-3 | CAISDSDRGHQPQHF | TGTGCCATCAGTGACTCGGACAGGGGGCATCAGCCCCAGCATTTT
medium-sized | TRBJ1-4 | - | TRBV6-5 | CASSGLAGEKLFF | TGTGCCAGCAGCGGATTGGCAGGGGAAAAACTGTTTTTT
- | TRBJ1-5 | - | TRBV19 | CASSIVRTGNQPQHF | TGTGCCAGTAGTATCGTAAGAACAGGGAATCAGCCCCAGCATTTT
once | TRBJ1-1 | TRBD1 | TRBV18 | CASSPPTGVITEAFF | TGTGCCAGCTCACCACCGACAGGGGTGATCACTGAAGCTTTCTTT
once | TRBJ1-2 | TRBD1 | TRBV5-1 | CASSFSGQPFYGYTF | TGCGCCAGCAGCTTTTCGGGACAGCCTTTTTATGGCTACACCTTC
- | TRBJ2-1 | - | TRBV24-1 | CATPPGIATCDEQFF | TGTGCCACTCCCCCGGGGATTGCCACATGTGATGAGCAGTTCTTC
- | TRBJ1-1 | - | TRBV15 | CATSRRGQAEAFF | TGTGCCACCAGCCGACGAGGGCAAGCTGAAGCTTTCTTT
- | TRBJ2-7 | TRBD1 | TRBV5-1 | CASSSSPGQGIREQYF | TGCGCCAGCAGCTCCTCTCCGGGACAGGGAATCAGGGAGCAGTACTTC
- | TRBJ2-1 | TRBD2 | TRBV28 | CASSSLSGTDGYNEQFF | TGTGCCAGCAGTTCCCTTAGCGGGACGGATGGCTACAATGAGCAGTTCTTC
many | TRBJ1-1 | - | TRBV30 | CAWSVRLRGEAFF | TGTGCCTGGAGTGTACGCCTTCGCGGCGAAGCTTTCTTT
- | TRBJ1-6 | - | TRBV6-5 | CASSYKPSYNSPLHF | TGTGCCAGCAGTTACAAGCCCTCCTATAATTCACCCCTCCACTTT
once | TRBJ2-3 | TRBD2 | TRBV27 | CASSLRLAATDTQYF | TGTGCCAGCAGTTTAAGGCTAGCGGCCACAGATACGCAGTATTTT
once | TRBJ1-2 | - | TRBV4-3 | CASSQDSQGSHYTF | TGCGCCAGCAGCCAAGATTCGCAGGGGAGTCACTACACCTTC
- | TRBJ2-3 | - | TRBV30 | CAWTWGTSTDTQYF | TGTGCCTGGACTTGGGGAACTAGCACAGATACGCAGTATTTT
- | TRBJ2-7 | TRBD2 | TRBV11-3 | CASSLEGRERNEQYF | TGTGCCAGCAGCTTAGAAGGGAGGGAGCGGAACGAGCAGTACTTC
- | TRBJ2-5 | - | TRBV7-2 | CASSLAERVGQETQYF | TGTGCCAGCAGCTTAGCGGAGCGGGTGGGGCAAGAGACCCAGTACTTC
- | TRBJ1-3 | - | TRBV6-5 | CASSYSARTPGNTIYF | TGTGCCAGCAGTTACTCAGCTAGGACACCTGGAAACACCATATATTTT
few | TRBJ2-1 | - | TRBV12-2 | CASRCPAGPYNEQFF | TGTGCAAGTCGCTGCCCAGCGGGTCCCTACAATGAGCAGTTCTTC
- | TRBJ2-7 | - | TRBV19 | CASRNPGTAMTYEQYF | TGTGCCAGTAGGAACCCCGGGACGGCGATGACCTACGAGCAGTACTTC
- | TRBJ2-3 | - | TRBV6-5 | CASSLTEFTDTQYF | TGTGCCAGCAGCCTGACGGAATTCACAGATACGCAGTATTTT
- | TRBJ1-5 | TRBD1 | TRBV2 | CASSRTGGDSNQPQHF | TGTGCCAGCAGCCGGACAGGGGGGGATAGCAATCAGCCCCAGCATTTT
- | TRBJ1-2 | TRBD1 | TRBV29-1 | CSVEYPSGGNYGYTF | TGCAGCGTTGAATACCCTTCAGGGGGGAACTATGGCTACACCTTC
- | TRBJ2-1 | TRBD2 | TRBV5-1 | CASSLNPLGTSGSGEQFF | TGCGCCAGCAGCTTGAACCCGCTCGGGACTAGCGGGAGCGGTGAGCAGTTCTTC
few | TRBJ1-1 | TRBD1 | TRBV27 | CASTSITGGAAFF | TGTGCCAGCACCTCGATAACAGGGGGTGCAGCTTTCTTT
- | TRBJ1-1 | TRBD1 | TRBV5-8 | CASSYRDRLREAFF | TGTGCCAGCAGCTACCGGGACAGGCTAAGGGAAGCTTTCTTT
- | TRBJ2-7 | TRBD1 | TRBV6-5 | CASSWDRDSYEQYF | TGTGCCAGCAGTTGGGACAGGGATTCCTACGAGCAGTACTTC
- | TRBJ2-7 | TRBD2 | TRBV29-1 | CSVVTSGYEQYF | TGCAGCGTTGTGACTAGCGGGTACGAGCAGTACTTC
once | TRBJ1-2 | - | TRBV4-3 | CASSQDLGPPLANYGYTF | TGCGCCAGCAGCCAAGATCTTGGTCCCCCTCTGGCTAACTATGGCTACACCTTC
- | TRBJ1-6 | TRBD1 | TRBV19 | CASSTDRAFGSPLHF | TGTGCCAGTAGTACCGACAGGGCCTTTGGTTCACCCCTCCACTTT
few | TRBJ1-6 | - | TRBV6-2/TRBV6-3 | CASSYKDASSPLHF | TGTGCCAGCAGTTACAAGGACGCATCTTCACCCCTCCACTTT
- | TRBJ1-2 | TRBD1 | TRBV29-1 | CSVARQGMGYGYTF | TGCAGCGTAGCTCGACAGGGGATGGGCTATGGCTACACCTTC
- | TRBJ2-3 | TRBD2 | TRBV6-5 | CASFSGGAGGTQYF | TGTGCCAGCTTTAGCGGGGGGGCTGGGGGTACGCAGTATTTT
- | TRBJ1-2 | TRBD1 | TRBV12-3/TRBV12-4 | CASTPGQGWGYTF | TGTGCCAGCACCCCAGGACAGGGGTGGGGCTACACCTTC
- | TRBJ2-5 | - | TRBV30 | CAWSPSQRQETQYF | TGTGCCTGGAGTCCCAGCCAGCGGCAAGAGACCCAGTACTTC
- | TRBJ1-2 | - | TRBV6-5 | CASSSPRATNYGYTF | TGTGCCAGCAGTTCCCCAAGGGCGACCAACTATGGCTACACCTTC
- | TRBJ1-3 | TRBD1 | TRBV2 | CASSERAGGQSGNTIYF | TGTGCCAGCAGTGAACGGGCAGGGGGCCAGTCCGGAAACACCATATATTTT
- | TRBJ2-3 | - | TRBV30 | CAWSEGPVADTQYF | TGTGCCTGGAGTGAGGGACCCGTGGCAGATACGCAGTATTTT
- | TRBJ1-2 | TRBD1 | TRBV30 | CAWSVRGQGEGYGYTF | TGTGCCTGGAGTGTACGAGGACAGGGAGAAGGATATGGCTACACCTTC
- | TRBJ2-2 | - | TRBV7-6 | CASRPGLENTGELFF | TGTGCCAGCAGACCCGGACTGGAGAACACCGGGGAGCTGTTTTTT
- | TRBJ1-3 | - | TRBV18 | CASSPPESGNTIYF | TGTGCCAGCTCACCACCAGAAAGTGGAAACACCATATATTTT
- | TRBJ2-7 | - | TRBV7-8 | CASSLRGIFYEQYF | TGTGCCAGCTCCCTGAGGGGGATCTTTTACGAGCAGTACTTC
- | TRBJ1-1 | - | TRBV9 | CASSDRDGNTEAFF | TGTGCCAGCAGCGACAGAGATGGTAACACTGAAGCTTTCTTT
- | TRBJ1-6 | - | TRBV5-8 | CASSLDTGGSPLHF | TGTGCCAGCAGCTTGGATACGGGGGGGTCACCCCTCCACTTT
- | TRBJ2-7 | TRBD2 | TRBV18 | CASSPASGAYEQYF | TGTGCCAGCTCACCAGCTAGCGGTGCCTACGAGCAGTACTTC
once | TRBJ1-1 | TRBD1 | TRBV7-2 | CASSSRTGGLGTEAFF | TGTGCCAGCAGCTCTAGGACAGGGGGCCTTGGGACTGAAGCTTTCTTT
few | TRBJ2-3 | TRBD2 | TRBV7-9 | CASSPPFRAGNTQYF | TGTGCCAGCAGCCCCCCGTTTAGAGCGGGGAATACGCAGTATTTT
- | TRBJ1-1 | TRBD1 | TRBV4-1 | CASSQRQGANTEAFF | TGCGCCAGCAGCCAAAGACAGGGGGCGAACACTGAAGCTTTCTTT
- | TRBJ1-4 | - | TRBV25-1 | CASSGQTGEKLFF | TGTGCCAGCAGTGGACAGACGGGTGAAAAACTGTTTTTT